Only a few counts were recorded for the clone carrying this T cell receptor (beta chain). The antigen remains undetermined. This record belongs to a study of early T cells in non-severe SARS-CoV-2 infection. The wider study: The authors sequenced bulk RNA from unsorted whole blood, leaving chains unpaired. Overall study results and limits: Missing private and CD4 specificities, VDJdb matching favored anti-spike CD8 responses.

V lost 1 base and J lost 3; bases outside the gene matches: 10. The CDR3 loop spans 17 amino acids. Germline CDR1 reads SGHTA; CDR2 reads FQGTGA. Attached unique molecular identifiers marked individual cDNA molecules. TCRdb processed the 5' RACE reads anew with MiXCR; each CDR3 protein has one entry. The sample consists of approximately 97,000 distinct CDR3 sequences, 11% of them appearing once. The chain combines TRBV7-3 with TRBJ2-3; 7 positions match TRBD1. The input for sequencing was whole blood, taken at baseline. The TCR sequence derives from an adult who was a healthcare worker with PCR-confirmed SARS-CoV-2 infection or an uninfected control (not recorded which). The CDR3 DNA sequence: TGTGCCAGCAGCTTAATGGCTCCGGGCAGGGGGACAGATACGCAGTATTTT. Translating gives CASSLMAPGRGTDTQYF.